The 22 T cell receptor beta chains in this list originate from one sample, sequenced in a study of blood T cell repertoires in COVID-19. The method was immunoSEQ multiplex PCR; TCRdb's version includes in-frame clones alone and lacks a portion of them. The data contain approximately 280,000 clones, 70% to 90% of them singletons. Sequenced input: peripheral blood. These TCRs come from a man aged 45-65 years with active or convalescent COVID-19.

The chain combines TRBV27 with TRBJ2-7, with 10 bases aligning to TRBD2. This CDR3 has 15 amino acids. Trimming at V came to 5 bases and at J to 2 bases, leaving 6 bases not matched to a gene. CDR1 is MNHEY, CDR2 SMNVEV, per germline (reference sequence). CDR3 in DNA: TGTGCCAGCAGTCCTCTAGCGGGAGCTACCTACGAGCAGTACTTC. Translated, it gives CASSPLAGATYEQYF.

The CDR3 protein is CASSFAGDEGDTQYF. The CDR3 bases are TGTGCCAGCAGCTTTGCGGGGGACGAAGGAGATACGCAGTATTTT. The rearrangement joins TRBV5-4 to TRBJ2-3, with 7 bases fitting TRBD2. The CDR3 contains 15 residues. Per germline, CDR1 SGHNT and CDR2 YYREEE (reference sequence). The V and J ends lost 2 bases and 5 bases, in that order; junction bases with no gene match: 8.

V is TRBV28 and J is TRBJ1-2, with D unclear. The CDR3 sequence is 12 residues long. The germline gives CDR1 MDHEN, CDR2 SYDVKM. Trimming shortened V by 4 bases and J by 4 bases, and 7 bases separated the two germline ends. The CDR3 sequence is CASSSLSYGYTF. CDR3 nucleotides: TGTGCCAGCAGTTCCCTATCCTATGGCTACACCTTC.

The chain employs TRBV9 and TRBJ1-3, with unresolved D. The CDR3 consists of 13 residues. The V and J ends lost 2 bases and 6 bases respectively, with 9 bases between them. CDR1 is SGDLS, CDR2 YYNGEE, per germline. CDR3 protein: CASSVEGLNTIYF. CDR3 coding DNA: TGTGCCAGCAGCGTGGAGGGTTTAAACACCATATATTTT. The variable domain in full, with the rest retrieved from reference TRBV9 and TRBJ1-3, is DSGVTQTPKHLITATGQRVTLRCSPRSGDLSVYWYQQSLDQGLQFLIQYYNGEERAKGNILERFSAQQFPDLHSELNLSSLELGDSALYFCASSVEGLNTIYFGEGSWLTVV.

V and J are TRBV11-2 and TRBJ2-1, with 10 bases lining up with TRBD2. J lost 9 bases, V lost 0 bases, and 17 bases had no gene match. Germline V CDR1 and CDR2: SGHAT, FQNNGV. The CDR3 spans 19 residues. CDR3 loop: CASSLDGLAGVLLVAEQFF. The CDR3 nucleotides are TGTGCCAGCAGCTTAGATGGCCTAGCGGGAGTCCTTCTCGTTGCTGAGCAGTTCTTC. Full variable domain (missing parts from reference TRBV11-2 and TRBJ2-1): EAGVAQSPRYKIIEKRQSVAFWCNPISGHATLYWYQQILGQGPKLLIQFQNNGVVDDSQLPKDRFSAERLKGVDSTLKIQPAKLEDSAVYLCASSLDGLAGVLLVAEQFFGPGTRLTVL.

This rearrangement joins TRBV19 to TRBJ2-7; the match to TRBD2 covers 12 bases. The CDR3 covers 15 residues. CDR1 LNHDA and CDR2 SQIVND come from the germline V gene (reference sequence). J was trimmed by 5 bases and V by 6 bases; bases with no gene match: 8. This CDR3 is CASSPTSGSGNEQYF. The CDR3 DNA follows: TGTGCCAGTAGCCCGACTAGCGGGAGTGGAAACGAGCAGTACTTC.

The chain couples TRBV20-1 to TRBJ2-4; 9 nucleotides match TRBD2. CDR3 length: 14 amino acids. Unmatched junction bases numbered 4, after V lost 3 bases and J lost 4 bases. Germline assignment: CDR1 DFQATT and CDR2 SNEGSKA (reference sequence). For the CDR3, the DNA is TGCAGTGCTAGTGCTAGCGGGGCGAAAAACATTCAGTACTTC. Translated: CSASASGAKNIQYF.

The chain carries TRBV10-3 and TRBJ2-1, with D unclear. V was pared by 2 bases and J by 8 bases, with 13 bases between. CDR1 is ENHRY, CDR2 SYGVKD, per germline. The CDR3 is made up of 14 amino acids. This CDR3 is CAISETARMDEQFF. As DNA, the CDR3 is TGTGCCATCAGTGAGACAGCCCGGATGGATGAGCAGTTCTTC.

This chain links TRBV15 with TRBJ2-1; TRBD2 is a possible D gene (6 bases). In germline, CDR1 is LNHNV, CDR2 YYDKDF (reference sequence). This CDR3 contains 14 residues. V was cut by 0 bases and J by 9 bases, with 12 bases left in between. CDR3 sequence: CATSRDLAAREQFF. The CDR3 nucleotides read TGTGCCACCAGCAGAGATTTAGCGGCTCGTGAGCAGTTCTTC.

This CDR3 reads CASSLWLADGELFF. In DNA, the CDR3 is TGTGCCAGCAGTTTATGGCTAGCTGACGGGGAGCTGTTTTTT. The V gene is TRBV27, the J gene TRBJ2-2; a weak D match, TRBD2 (5 bases). V lost 1 base, J lost 7 bases, and 10 bases lay in between. Germline CDR1 is MNHEY and CDR2 is SMNVEV (reference sequence). This CDR3 contains 14 residues.

The chain is built from TRBV14 and TRBJ2-1, with D possibly being TRBD2 (5 bases). The germline CDR1 and CDR2 sequences are SGHDN and FVKESK. This CDR3 has 17 amino acids. V lost 0 bases to trimming and J lost 1 base, with 13 bases between them. CDR3 in DNA: TGTGCCAGCAGCCAAGACTCGGGAAAGAGGTCCTACAATGAGCAGTTCTTC. This translates into CASSQDSGKRSYNEQFF.

V usage is TRBV25-1 and J usage is TRBJ1-2; no clear D. The germline V and J ends were trimmed by 2 bases and 8 bases, with 21 bases remaining between them. This CDR3 contains 16 residues. The germline V gene has CDR1 MGHDK and CDR2 SYGVNS. The DNA of the CDR3 is TGTGCCAGCAGTGAAGGAAGCGGATCGAATTCGGTAGGCTACACCTTC. It codes for CASSEGSGSNSVGYTF.

The rearrangement uses TRBV6-6 and TRBJ2-2; D is uncertain. CDR1 and CDR2 from the germline V gene are MNHNY and SVGAGI (reference sequence). The CDR3 runs 13 residues. Trimming removed 4 bases at V and 3 bases at J, with 6 bases between. The CDR3 region has the DNA TGTGCCAGCAGTTCAAGCTACACCGGGGAGCTGTTTTTT. Translation: CASSSSYTGELFF.

The count of this clone is one. This rearrangement joins TRBV4-1 to TRBJ2-1; 10 positions agree with TRBD2. The trim removed 0 bases at V and 6 bases at J, leaving 5 bases unmatched. This CDR3 has 16 amino acids. Per the germline V gene, CDR1 is MGHRA and CDR2 is YSYEKL. CDR3 residues: CASSQDWSGRANEQFF. The CDR3 bases are TGCGCCAGCAGCCAAGATTGGAGCGGGAGGGCCAATGAGCAGTTCTTC.

This sequence joins TRBV9 and TRBJ2-5, with 14 bases fitting TRBD2. The CDR3 spans 18 residues. J was trimmed by 0 bases and V by 0 bases; bases with no gene match: 4. CDR1 is SGDLS and CDR2 is YYNGEE in the germline V gene. CDR3 sequence reads: CASSVGLAGGPDQETQYF. In nucleotides, the CDR3 is TGTGCCAGCAGCGTAGGACTAGCGGGAGGGCCCGACCAAGAGACCCAGTACTTC. The full variable domain, its missing parts supplied by reference TRBV9 and TRBJ2-5, is DSGVTQTPKHLITATGQRVTLRCSPRSGDLSVYWYQQSLDQGLQFLIQYYNGEERAKGNILERFSAQQFPDLHSELNLSSLELGDSALYFCASSVGLAGGPDQETQYFGPGTRLLVL.

The rearrangement joins TRBV28 to TRBJ2-2; D unclear. The CDR3 consists of 15 residues. The V end lost 3 bases, the J end lost 0 bases, and 8 bases lay between the germline ends. Germline CDR1 MDHEN, CDR2 SYDVKM. The CDR3 DNA follows: TGTGCCAGCAGTTTTGGTTTAGCGAACACCGGGGAGCTGTTTTTT. It encodes CASSFGLANTGELFF.

V gene TRBV6-5 combines with J gene TRBJ1-2; a possible D gene is TRBD1 (6 bases). The length of the CDR3 is 14 residues. Germline-derived CDR1 and CDR2 are MNHEY and SVGAGI. Trimming took 5 bases from V and 6 from J, leaving 16 bases between them. The CDR3: CASSPRGRGNGYTF. CDR3 in DNA: TGTGCCAGCAGTCCCCGGGGGAGGGGGAATGGCTACACCTTC.

This sequence joins TRBV11-3 and TRBJ2-5, with 7 positions matching TRBD1. Germline V gene sequence: CDR1 SGHNT, CDR2 YENEEA. V shed 7 bases, J shed 3 bases, and the junction held 11 bases outside the gene matches. This CDR3 region has 15 residues. CDR3 DNA: TGTGCCAGCACCGTAAGTTTGGGACAGAAAGAGACCCAGTACTTC. This translates into CASTVSLGQKETQYF.

The chain has TRBV20-1 and TRBJ2-1; TRBD1 might be the D (6 bases). This CDR3 is built from 15 residues. The V gene lost 3 bases and the J gene lost 0 bases, with 12 bases spanning the gap. Germline loops: CDR1 DFQATT, CDR2 SNEGSKA (reference sequence). The CDR3 spells CSASQGQRSYNEQFF. Here the CDR3 DNA reads TGCAGTGCTAGTCAGGGGCAGCGCTCCTACAATGAGCAGTTCTTC.

The chain combines TRBV5-1 with TRBJ2-1; 11 nucleotides match TRBD2. The J segment lost 4 bases and the V segment lost 4 bases, leaving 7 bases of the junction unmatched. The germline V gene has CDR1 SGHRS and CDR2 YFSETQ. This CDR3 is built from 16 residues. In DNA form, the CDR3 reads TGCGCCAGCAGCCCATTAGCGGGAGGGCCTTACAATGAGCAGTTCTTC. It is translated as CASSPLAGGPYNEQFF.

The table lists this clone with a count of one. This sequence joins TRBV15 and TRBJ2-7; maybe TRBD2 (5 bases). The germline V and J ends were trimmed by 0 bases and 3 bases, with 9 bases remaining between them. The CDR3 sequence is 14 residues long. Germline assignment: CDR1 LNHNV and CDR2 YYDKDF (reference sequence). CDR3 protein: CATSRDRGNYEQYF. CDR3 DNA sequence: TGTGCCACCAGCAGAGATCGAGGGAACTACGAGCAGTACTTC.

V and J are TRBV14 and TRBJ2-5; 11 bases are shared with TRBD1. This CDR3 comprises 16 residues. The germline CDR1 and CDR2 sequences are SGHDN and FVKESK. V dropped 4 bases and J dropped 5; count of bases not matched to a gene: 9. The CDR3 sequence: CASSPPLDRGRETQYF. The CDR3 coding sequence is TGTGCCAGCAGCCCTCCCTTGGACAGGGGGCGTGAGACCCAGTACTTC.